Following are 8 T cell receptor beta chains from one sample sequenced in a study of blood T cells in healthy people across ages. A J-beta primer mix and a sample-barcoded 5' primer were used in a second PCR of roughly 6 to 11 cycles. TCRdb used MiXCR to reprocess the 5' RACE reads, holding one entry per CDR3 protein. The sample has about 1 million distinct CDR3 sequences, under 45% seen once. The material sequenced was blood. All receptors come from a woman aged 55-69 years in good health.

This clonotype showed up just a few times. The chain uses TRBV4-1 and TRBJ2-3; D remains ambiguous. The germline V gene encodes CDR1 MGHRA and CDR2 YSYEKL. Trimming shortened V by 0 bases and J by 7 bases, and 14 bases separated the two germline ends. The CDR3 is 15 amino acids. This chain's CDR3 is CASSQDRDTVNTQYF. As DNA, the CDR3 is TGCGCCAGCAGCCAAGATCGCGACACGGTTAATACGCAGTATTTT.

This chain uses TRBV6-6 with TRBJ1-5, with D possibly TRBD1 on 5 matching bases. The V gene's germline CDR1 is MNHNY and CDR2 SVGAGI (reference sequence). Trimming shortened V by 6 bases and J by 0 bases, and 9 bases separated the two germline ends. This CDR3 is built from 14 residues. The CDR3 sequence is CASRGTVSNQPQHF. DNA for the CDR3: TGTGCCAGCAGAGGGACTGTTAGCAATCAGCCCCAGCATTTT.

This clonotype was counted once. The chain recombines TRBV13 with TRBJ1-5, with D possibly matching TRBD1 (5 bases). V lost 6 bases and J lost 1, with 16 bases in between. The CDR3 consists of 16 residues. Germline V CDR1 and CDR2: PRHDT, FYEKMQ (reference sequence). CDR3 coding DNA: TGTGCCAGCAGTCGGGGCGGTCGGGAGAGCAATCAGCCCCAGCATTTT. Protein sequence: CASSRGGRESNQPQHF.

The chain recombines TRBV29-1 with TRBJ2-7; 9 bases align to TRBD2. CDR3 size: 13 residues. Germline values: CDR1 SQVTM, CDR2 ANQGSEA. The J segment lost 1 base and the V segment lost 4 bases, leaving 2 bases of the junction unmatched. The DNA of the CDR3 is TGCAGCGTTGCGGGACTAGCATCCTACGAGCAGTACTTC. It translates to CSVAGLASYEQYF.

This clonotype has more than one count but fewer than ten. CDR3 DNA: TGCGCCAGCAGCCAGGAGGGACAGGCCTACGAGCAGTACTTC. Translating gives CASSQEGQAYEQYF. The rearrangement links TRBV4-1 to TRBJ2-7; 8 bases are shared with TRBD1. The CDR3 sequence is 14 residues long. Germline V gene lookup returns CDR1 MGHRA and CDR2 YSYEKL. The trim removed 3 bases at V and 2 bases at J, leaving 3 bases unmatched.

V is TRBV4-1 and J is TRBJ2-5; D is possibly TRBD1 (5 bases). The J call may be faulty, since TRBJ2-7 better matches the DNA end. There are 13 residues in the CDR3. Germline V gene data show CDR1 as MGHRA and CDR2 as YSYEKL. In DNA, the CDR3 is TGCGCCAGCAGCCAACAACAGGACGACGAGCAGTACTTC. This encodes CASSQQQDDEQYF.

The chain has TRBV25-1 and TRBJ2-5; D not resolved. Germline V gives CDR1 MGHDK, CDR2 SYGVNS. Trimming stripped 3 bases from V and 1 base from J, with 12 bases between. The CDR3 consists of 15 residues. In DNA form, the CDR3 reads TGTGCCAGCAGTGAGTTCCGACAAAGCCAAGAGACCCAGTACTTC. Protein: CASSEFRQSQETQYF.

This clonotype was seen a handful of times. The chain has TRBV6-5 and TRBJ2-7; 13 bases fit TRBD2. Germline loops: CDR1 MNHEY, CDR2 SVGAGI. Trimming took 10 bases from V and 3 from J; bases not matched to a gene: 6. The CDR3 sequence is 14 residues long. In nucleotides, the CDR3 is TGTGCCACCACTAGCGGGAGGGCAATCTACGAGCAGTACTTC. It specifies CATTSGRAIYEQYF.